These 27 T cell receptor beta chains were sequenced from one sample in a study of blood T cell repertoires in COVID-19. The data were produced by immunoSEQ multiplex PCR, yet TCRdb's version contains in-frame clones alone and is incomplete. The sample lists 260,000 or so clones, roughly 79% occurring once. Material for sequencing was peripheral blood. The receptors stem from an elderly woman with COVID-19, enrolled during active disease.

The gene calls are TRBV27 and TRBJ2-7; 7 bases are a match to TRBD1. Germline V gene data show CDR1 as MNHEY and CDR2 as SMNVEV (reference sequence). The length of the CDR3 is 15 residues. V lost 5 bases to trimming and J lost 3 bases; unmatched junction nucleotides: 10. The CDR3 DNA is TGTGCCAGCAGTAGAACCGGAGACAGGGACTACGAGCAGTACTTC. This sequence encodes CASSRTGDRDYEQYF.

Worth noting for this clone: It is unclear where the CDR3 begins or ends on the DNA, so no DNA is shown, and the CDR3 is as TCRdb lists it. The rearrangement links TRBV28 to TRBJ1-5; the table's D gene call, TRBD1, was not cross checked with the DNA. From germline, CDR1 is MDHEN and CDR2 SYDVKM. The CDR3 region is 15 residues in length, termini included. Here the CDR3 reads CASSTSDRSNQPQHF.

The V gene is TRBV30, the J gene TRBJ1-6; the D gene is possibly TRBD1 (5 bases). The CDR3 runs 15 residues. The ends were cut back, 4 bases at V and 9 bases at J, with 19 bases in the middle. Germline CDR1 GTSNPN, CDR2 SVGIG (reference sequence). CDR3 sequence: CAWTLGLGGGSPLHF. CDR3 sequence (DNA): TGTGCCTGGACCCTTGGACTGGGCGGGGGTTCACCCCTCCACTTT.

On this clone: One end of the junction does not line up with germline, which may come from a read error. V and J are TRBV18 and TRBJ2-3; D may be TRBD2 (6 bases). This CDR3 spans 15 amino acids. CDR1 is KGHSH, CDR2 LQKENI, per germline. The DNA of the CDR3 is TGTGCCAGCTCAGCACCCGCGGGGCCTACAGATACGCAGTATTTT. Its translation: CASSAPAGPTDTQYF.

The V gene is TRBV6-6, the J gene TRBJ2-3, with 7 bases matching TRBD1. The CDR3 sequence is 14 residues long. Per the germline V gene, CDR1 is MNHNY and CDR2 is SVGAGI (reference sequence). J lost 2 bases, V lost 5 bases, and 4 bases had no gene match. The CDR3 reads CASSRQGDTDTQYF. CDR3 coding DNA: TGTGCCAGCAGTCGCCAGGGGGACACAGATACGCAGTATTTT.

The chain combines TRBV5-1 with TRBJ1-1; D might be TRBD1 (5 bases). Trimming took off 4 bases at V and 0 bases at J, with 19 bases between the two ends. Germline CDR1 reads SGHRS; CDR2 reads YFSETQ. The CDR3 has 17 amino acids. CDR3 in DNA: TGCGCCAGCAGCGGCGGGACCACTCGGAAAATGAACACTGAAGCTTTCTTT. Translation gives CASSGGTTRKMNTEAFF.

In its sample, this clone was seen once. The genes are TRBV7-2 and TRBJ2-7; 9 positions match TRBD2. The CDR3 loop spans 15 amino acids. With V trimmed by 1 base and J by 0 bases, 1 base remained unmatched. The germline CDR1 and CDR2 sequences are SGHTA and FQGNSA. The CDR3 DNA reads as TGTGCCAGCAGCTTAGGACTAGCGGACTCCTACGAGCAGTACTTC. The encoded protein is CASSLGLADSYEQYF. The variable domain in full, with the rest retrieved from reference TRBV7-2 and TRBJ2-7, is GAGVSQSPSNKVTEKGKDVELRCDPISGHTALYWYRQSLGQGLEFLIYFQGNSAPDKSGLPSDRFSAERTGGSVSTLTIQRTQQEDSAVYLCASSLGLADSYEQYFGPGTRLTVT.

This chain joins TRBV19 and TRBJ2-1, with 14 bases aligning to TRBD2. There are 16 residues in the CDR3. Germline loops: CDR1 LNHDA, CDR2 SQIVND (reference sequence). J gave up 7 bases and V 5 bases, and 7 bases lay outside the gene matches. This chain's CDR3 is CASSGGLAGVGNEQFF. The CDR3 region has the DNA TGTGCCAGTAGTGGGGGACTAGCGGGGGTAGGGAATGAGCAGTTCTTC. The full variable domain, with the rest looked up from reference TRBV19 and TRBJ2-1, is DGGITQSPKYLFRKEGQNVTLSCEQNLNHDAMYWYRQDPGQGLRLIYYSQIVNDFQKGDIAEGYSVSREKKESFPLTVTSAQKNPTAFYLCASSGGLAGVGNEQFFGPGTRLTVL.

This chain connects TRBV2 to TRBJ2-5; 9 bases are a match to TRBD1. There are 13 residues in the CDR3. Trimming took 6 bases from V and 5 from J; bases not matched to a gene: 4. In germline, CDR1 is SNHLY, CDR2 FYNNEI. The CDR3 loop is CASSRDRAETQYF. CDR3 DNA: TGTGCCAGCAGCCGGGACAGGGCGGAGACCCAGTACTTC.

The rearrangement uses TRBV2 and TRBJ1-5; the D is unclear. Trimming took 7 bases from V and 7 from J, leaving 17 bases between them. CDR1 SNHLY and CDR2 FYNNEI come from the germline V gene. There are 14 residues in the CDR3. CDR3: CASMGSLSMQPQHF. CDR3 nucleotide sequence: TGTGCCAGCATGGGCTCTTTAAGCATGCAGCCCCAGCATTTT. Filled out from reference TRBV2 and TRBJ1-5, the complete variable domain reads EPEVTQTPSHQVTQMGQEVILRCVPISNHLYFYWYRQILGQKVEFLVSFYNNEISEKSEIFDDQFSVERPDGSNFTLKIRSTKLEDSAMYFCASMGSLSMQPQHFGDGTRLSIL.

The V gene is TRBV6-5, the J gene TRBJ1-1; 7 positions agree with TRBD1. Germline V gene sequence: CDR1 MNHEY, CDR2 SVGAGI. This CDR3 comprises 13 residues. V shed 7 bases, J shed 8 bases, and the junction held 10 bases outside the gene matches. CDR3 in amino acids: CASKTGFEVEAFF. CDR3 in DNA: TGTGCCAGCAAGACAGGGTTCGAGGTCGAAGCTTTCTTT.

This clone showed up just a few times. This chain joins TRBV12-3 or TRBV12-4 and TRBJ2-7, with D possibly TRBD2 on 5 matching bases. Between the trimmed V and J ends, which lost 6 bases and 2 bases, there was a span of 11 bases. CDR3 size: 13 residues. CDR3 amino acids: CASSRGQAYEQYF. CDR3 nucleotide sequence: TGTGCCAGCAGCCGCGGGCAAGCCTACGAGCAGTACTTC.

Comment on this clone: Other DNA variants within this sample encode the same CDR3. The chain joins TRBV4-1 to TRBJ1-3; D is unclear. Germline V lookup: CDR1 MGHRA, CDR2 YSYEKL. This CDR3 region has 14 residues. Trimming took 1 base from V and 2 from J, leaving 6 bases between them. CDR3 nucleotides: TGCGCCAGCAGCCAAGGCGGGACTGGAAACACCATATATTTT. It is translated as CASSQGGTGNTIYF.

V and J are TRBV4-2 and TRBJ2-2, with TRBD2 matching over 10 bases. Trimming cost V 2 bases and J 5 bases; bases outside gene matches: 2. The V gene's germline CDR1 is LGHNA and CDR2 YNFKEQ. CDR3 length equals 15 residues. CDR3: CASSQTSGVTGELFF. CDR3 nucleotides: TGTGCCAGCAGCCAAACTAGCGGGGTGACCGGGGAGCTGTTTTTT.

The V and J genes are TRBV2 and TRBJ1-6, with a weak D call TRBD1 (6 bases). Germline values: CDR1 SNHLY, CDR2 FYNNEI. The CDR3 totals 15 residues. V lost 6 bases and J lost 7, with 16 bases in between. CDR3: CASRLRAQGNSPLHF. The CDR3 DNA reads as TGTGCCAGCAGATTAAGGGCGCAGGGGAATTCACCCCTCCACTTT. The variable domain in full, with the rest retrieved from reference TRBV2 and TRBJ1-6, is EPEVTQTPSHQVTQMGQEVILRCVPISNHLYFYWYRQILGQKVEFLVSFYNNEISEKSEIFDDQFSVERPDGSNFTLKIRSTKLEDSAMYFCASRLRAQGNSPLHFGNGTRLTVT.

This clone was detected a few times. The chain links TRBV7-8 to TRBJ1-6; D unresolved. Germline CDR1 reads SGHVS; CDR2 reads FQNEAQ. V lost 4 bases and J 9 bases, leaving 16 bases between the germline ends. The CDR3 runs 15 residues. CDR3 protein: CASSSARGSASPLHF. In DNA form, the CDR3 reads TGTGCCAGCAGCTCAGCGCGGGGATCGGCTTCACCCCTCCACTTT.

This chain uses TRBV6-5 with TRBJ1-5, with D hard to call. Trimming removed 6 bases from V and 5 bases from J, with 11 bases in between. In germline, CDR1 is MNHEY, CDR2 SVGAGI. The CDR3 length is 13 residues. Here the CDR3 reads CASRSGEYQPQHF. DNA of the CDR3: TGTGCCAGCAGGAGTGGAGAGTATCAGCCCCAGCATTTT.

V usage is TRBV9 and J usage is TRBJ2-3; 11 bases line up with TRBD2. The CDR3 is made up of 16 amino acids. Germline V lookup: CDR1 SGDLS, CDR2 YYNGEE. Losses at the gene ends were 4 bases for V and 0 bases for J; bases not matched to a gene: 4. DNA for the CDR3: TGTGCCAGCAGCTCTAGACTAGCGGGGAGCACAGATACGCAGTATTTT. It encodes CASSSRLAGSTDTQYF.

The chain recombines TRBV12-3 or TRBV12-4 with TRBJ1-6, with a tentative D call TRBD1 (5 bases). Between the trimmed V and J ends, which lost 7 bases and 8 bases, there was a span of 12 bases. This CDR3 region has 13 residues. CDR3 coding DNA: TGTGCCAGCAAGCGGGGCGAATATTCACCCCTCCACTTT. This gives the protein CASKRGEYSPLHF.

V gene TRBV7-2 combines with J gene TRBJ1-6; D is possibly TRBD1 (6 bases). The CDR3 loop spans 15 amino acids. Germline CDR1 SGHTA, CDR2 FQGNSA. Trimming removed 0 bases from V and 9 bases from J, with 12 bases in between. The CDR3 is CASSLAGALSSPLHF. Here the CDR3 DNA reads TGTGCCAGCAGCTTAGCGGGGGCGCTAAGTTCACCCCTCCACTTT.

This clone was counted between two and nine times. The J gene is TRBJ2-1, the V gene TRBV29-1; possible D gene TRBD1, 7 bases. V was pared by 7 bases and J by 7 bases, with 20 bases between. Germline V lookup: CDR1 SQVTM, CDR2 ANQGSEA. The CDR3 is 14 residues long. The CDR3 DNA follows: TGCAGCGCCGGTCAGGGGGGCCCCCGGAATGAGCAGTTCTTC. It codes for CSAGQGGPRNEQFF.

The V call is TRBV29-1, the J call TRBJ2-3; TRBD1 matches at 8 bases. Germline V gene lookup returns CDR1 SQVTM and CDR2 ANQGSEA. The V and J ends lost 3 bases and 3 bases, in that order; junction bases with no gene match: 2. This CDR3 is built from 13 residues. CDR3 region: CSVDRGQTDTQYF. The CDR3 DNA is TGCAGCGTTGACAGGGGGCAAACAGATACGCAGTATTTT.

This sequence joins TRBV28 and TRBJ1-4; D is possibly TRBD1 (6 bases). The CDR3 has 12 residues. CDR1 and CDR2 from the germline V gene are MDHEN and SYDVKM. Trimming stripped 3 bases from V and 14 bases from J, with 13 bases between. CDR3 protein: CASSLAQGRLFF. The CDR3 DNA is TGTGCCAGCAGTTTGGCGCAGGGGCGTCTGTTTTTT.

As concerns this clone: Mismatch with germline at one junction end may stem from a read error. The chain has TRBV7-7 and TRBJ2-7; 8 bases align to TRBD1. CDR3 length equals 14 residues. Germline V gene data show CDR1 as SSHAT and CDR2 as FNYEAQ (reference sequence). The CDR3 sequence is CASSRDRGSYEQYF. The DNA of the CDR3 is TGTGCTAGCAGCCGTGACAGGGGCTCGTACGAGCAGTACTTC.

The chain carries TRBV30 and TRBJ1-1, with D possibly TRBD1 on 6 matching bases. Deletions cut 0 bases from V and 0 bases from J, with 23 bases between. The CDR3 has 19 residues. Germline CDR1 GTSNPN, CDR2 SVGIG (reference sequence). The CDR3 coding sequence is TGTGCCTGGAGTGTACGTCGAGGGGGTATCGGCGGTTTGAACACTGAAGCTTTCTTT. Encoded protein: CAWSVRRGGIGGLNTEAFF.

This chain links TRBV30 with TRBJ1-2, with D maybe TRBD1 (6 bases). This CDR3 spans 12 amino acids. Trimming left V 0 bases short and J 5 bases short, with 7 bases between. The germline V gene has CDR1 GTSNPN and CDR2 SVGIG (reference sequence). The CDR3 DNA is TGTGCCTGGAGTGTACAGGGATATGGCTACACCTTC. Residues: CAWSVQGYGYTF.

The chain's CDR3 is CASSPHYQALNYGYTF. The CDR3 DNA sequence: TGTGCCAGCAGTCCCCATTACCAGGCGCTTAACTATGGCTACACCTTC. This sequence joins TRBV27 and TRBJ1-2; D gene uncertain. Germline V gene data show CDR1 as MNHEY and CDR2 as SMNVEV (reference sequence). This CDR3 is built from 16 residues. With 5 bases removed from V and 1 base from J, the gap between germline ends came to 17 bases.